Listed below are T cell receptor beta chains from one sample, sequenced in a study of beta chain features in type 1 diabetes. The data were produced by immunoSEQ multiplex PCR, yet TCRdb's version contains in-frame clones alone and is incomplete. The data show roughly 300,000 clones, about a tenth seen once. The specimen sequenced was central memory CD4+ T cells from blood. All receptors derive from a man aged 30 to 39 with type 1 diabetes. CDR3s include the opening cysteine and the closing phenylalanine or tryptophan.

j_call v_call cdr3_aa
TRBJ2-3 TRBV23-1 CASSPGTTSTDTQYF
TRBJ1-5 TRBV7-2 CASSFGLAADSQHF
TRBJ2-3 TRBV7-2 CASSSSGGTDTQYF
TRBJ1-6 TRBV5-5 CASSGDLAPLHF
TRBJ1-6 TRBV10-3 CASSYTQTGADSPLHF
TRBJ1-2 TRBV6-6 CASVGGADGYTF
TRBJ1-5 TRBV10-3 CAISGQGGGNQPQHF
TRBJ2-7 TRBV5-4 CASSPGGASGGAYEQYF
TRBJ2-5 TRBV2 CASSFDRETQYF
TRBJ2-5 TRBV18 CASSPPGQGKGETQYF
TRBJ2-2 TRBV7-9 CASSLQATGSGELFF
TRBJ2-3 TRBV19 CASSVLAGVADTQYF
TRBJ2-2 TRBV7-2 CASSLGTGVRTGELFF
TRBJ2-5 TRBV27 CASRGTGGIETQYF
TRBJ2-7 TRBV18 CASSPPRGVQYEQYF
TRBJ1-5 TRBV30 CAWSGTRGSNQPQHF
TRBJ2-7 TRBV6-1 CASSTRDRGSYEQYF
TRBJ1-1 TRBV27 CASSTPRDENTEAFF
TRBJ1-1 TRBV7-9 CASSSGLTGGTEAFF
TRBJ2-3 TRBV4-2 CASSQDRGSDTQYF
TRBJ1-1 TRBV7-2 CASSLRQGPEAFF
TRBJ1-5 TRBV30 CAWTQGNDQPQHF
TRBJ1-4 TRBV7-2 CASSPRGGDNEKLFF
TRBJ2-3 TRBV28 CASSLAGGPSDTQYF
TRBJ1-3 TRBV6-5 CASSPIVGGNTIYF
TRBJ2-3 TRBV5-1 CASSLNADTQYF
TRBJ1-2 TRBV30 CAWSDWTDYGYTF
TRBJ2-1 TRBV6-5 CATRGLAGYNEQFF
TRBJ1-2 TRBV7-2 CASSSYPNYGYTF
TRBJ1-2 TRBV10-3 CAIRMGSTYGYTF
TRBJ1-2 TRBV29-1 CSVEDQTGGVGYGYTF
TRBJ2-5 TRBV19 CASRQGETQYF
TRBJ2-1 TRBV14 CASSQDLGTEQFF
TRBJ2-3 TRBV4-3 CASSLDRRDTQYF
TRBJ1-2 TRBV27 CASSKQGYTYGYTF
TRBJ2-3 TRBV7-9 CASSLAGFGDTQYF
TRBJ1-1 TRBV2 CASSEGQGTEAFF
TRBJ1-1 TRBV30 CAWSFGQNTEAFF
TRBJ2-1 TRBV6-5 CASSESGAGEQFF
TRBJ2-7 TRBV29-1 CSVEHLAGSSYEQYF
TRBJ1-1 TRBV4-3 CASSQGRQGPRTEAFF
TRBJ2-7 TRBV11-2 CASSLDRAGRIEQYF
TRBJ1-1 TRBV29-1 CSVEVHGQVDHYLNTEAFF
TRBJ2-3 TRBV7-2 CASSFDGGPDTQYF
TRBJ2-7 TRBV6-1 CASSVPRGRGEQYF
TRBJ2-1 TRBV7-2 CASSLDAAYNEQFF
TRBJ2-1 TRBV2 CASSVTSGPPGFF
TRBJ1-1 TRBV19 CASSRPRGLSAEAFF
TRBJ1-3 TRBV29-1 CSVEVYAASGNTIYF
TRBJ2-7 TRBV7-2 CASSLSSSSYEQYF
TRBJ2-5 TRBV7-2 CASSLYQETQYF
TRBJ2-7 TRBV2 CASSEAYEQYF
TRBJ1-5 TRBV15 CATSRAINDQPQHF
TRBJ1-4 TRBV5-4 CASSETTGAGEKLFF
TRBJ2-7 TRBV5-1 CASSLDRAYEQYF
TRBJ2-3 TRBV7-9 CASSQTLAGVTDTQYF
TRBJ1-1 TRBV6-6 CASSPALVSEAFF
TRBJ1-1 TRBV5-6 CASSLDGVRSYTEAFF
TRBJ2-3 TRBV7-9 CASSYISGGYADTQYF
TRBJ1-6 TRBV7-2 CASSLDGKSPLHF